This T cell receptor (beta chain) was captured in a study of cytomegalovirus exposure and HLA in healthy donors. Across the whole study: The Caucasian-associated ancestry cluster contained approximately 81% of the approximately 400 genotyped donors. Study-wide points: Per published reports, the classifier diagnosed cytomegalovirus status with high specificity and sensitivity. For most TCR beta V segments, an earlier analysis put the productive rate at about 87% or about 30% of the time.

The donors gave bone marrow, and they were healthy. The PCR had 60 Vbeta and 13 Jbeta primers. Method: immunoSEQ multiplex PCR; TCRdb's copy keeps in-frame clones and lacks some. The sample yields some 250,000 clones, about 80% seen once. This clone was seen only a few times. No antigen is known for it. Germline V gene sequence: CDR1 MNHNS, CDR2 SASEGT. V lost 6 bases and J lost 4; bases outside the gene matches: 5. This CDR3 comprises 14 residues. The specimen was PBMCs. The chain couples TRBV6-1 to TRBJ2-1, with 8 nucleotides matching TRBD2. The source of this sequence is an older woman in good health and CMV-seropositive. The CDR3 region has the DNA TGTGCCAGCAGACCAGCGGGAGCTTACAATGAGCAGTTCTTC. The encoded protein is CASRPAGAYNEQFF.